This TCR beta chain was observed in a study of cytomegalovirus exposure and HLA in healthy donors. Vbeta (60) and Jbeta (13) primers were used in the PCR. The assay was immunoSEQ multiplex PCR, and TCRdb's table has in-frame clones only and misses some. This table holds nearly 65,000 clones, roughly two thirds found once. Trimming took 0 bases from V and 2 from J; bases not matched to a gene: 3. The germline gives CDR1 SGHRS, CDR2 YFSETQ. CDR3 length equals 16 residues. The V and J genes are TRBV5-1 and TRBJ2-1; 9 bases line up with TRBD2. Sequencing was done on a sample of PBMCs. This TCR came from a man aged 50 or older in good health and CMV-seronegative. The CDR3 coding sequence is TGCGCCAGCAGCTTGGTTAGCGGGGGCACCTACAATGAGCAGTTCTTC. Its protein product is CASSLVSGGTYNEQFF.